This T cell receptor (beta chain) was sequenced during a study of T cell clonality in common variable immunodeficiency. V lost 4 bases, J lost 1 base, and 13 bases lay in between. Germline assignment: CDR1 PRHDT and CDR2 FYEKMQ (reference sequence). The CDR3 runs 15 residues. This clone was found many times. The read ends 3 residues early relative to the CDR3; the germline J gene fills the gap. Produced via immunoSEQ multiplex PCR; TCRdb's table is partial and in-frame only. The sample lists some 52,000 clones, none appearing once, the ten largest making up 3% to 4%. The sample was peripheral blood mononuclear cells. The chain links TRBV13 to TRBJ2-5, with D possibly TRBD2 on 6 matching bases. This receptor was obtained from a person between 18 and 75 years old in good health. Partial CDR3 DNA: TGTGCCAGCAGCTCCCGACGACTAGTCCAAGAGACC. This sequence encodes CASSSRRLVQET. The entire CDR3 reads CASSSRRLVQETQYF.